This TCR beta chain was obtained from a study of T cell repertoires in cytomegalovirus infection. Across the study: Carrying CMV and the relevant HLA type showed in public TCR beta signatures.

General study points: Dominating the ex vivo response were TCR beta clonotypes that were CMV-specific and HLA-C-restricted. Totalled public TCR beta family frequency picked out people who carried CMV plus the relevant HLA.

TCRdb independently ran MiXCR on the reads; one entry per CDR3 protein. The sample holds 200,000 or so distinct CDR3 sequences, roughly 34% seen once. Trimming took 7 bases from V and 8 from J; bases not matched to a gene: 13. The CDR3 runs 15 residues. On this clonotype: The antigen is not known.

The source was CD8+ T cells from cultured PBMCs, collected from culture after CMV antigen stimulation. This clonotype originated in a human donor in good health (CMV status not recorded). Some clones in this sample may be carry-over from other donors' samples. This chain connects TRBV12-3 or TRBV12-4 to TRBJ2-1; 8 bases line up with TRBD2. The CDR3 bases are TGTGCCAGCACCTTGGACGGGGGGGCCCCCCATGAGCAGTTCTTC. Residues: CASTLDGGAPHEQFF.